This TCR beta chain comes out of a study of T cell responses to AZD1222 COVID-19 vaccine (dated by TCRdb to the early 2020s). Background for the entire study: AZD1222 recipients given second doses at about 4 weeks or at about 12 weeks were pooled, since spike-specific TCR depth and breadth were not found to differ between the two schedules. A total of roughly 240 trial participants underwent TCR sequencing, of whom about 210 received two doses of AZD1222 and some 25 received two doses of the MenACWY control vaccine. Trial participants were enrolled by age into subgroups of 18-55, 56-69 and 70-plus years, and approximately 150, 30 and 60 TCR-sequenced participants, respectively, were included in these subgroups. Broad study findings and their caveats: Nearly half of unique spike-specific TCRs reportedly recognized epitopes outside regions mutated in the B.1.351 and B.1.1.7 variants. Because no day 14 peak-response samples were available, the repertoires could be characterized only after the peak T cell response. The whole spike protein was spanned by vaccine-associated CD4 TCRs, and dominant responses were seen in regions 160-218 and 743-854. Conclusions about previously exposed vaccinees were limited because only six AZD1222 recipients were SARS-CoV-2 seropositive at baseline. A significant rise in spike-specific TCR breadth and depth was observed after two AZD1222 doses relative to day 0 and relative to MenACWY recipients. Participants were mostly white British and included more females than males, and it was suggested by the authors that clonal diversity may have been underestimated. In the small 56-69-year group, the increase in depth fell short of significance, most likely because of low power.

From its cysteine to its phenylalanine, the CDR3 spans 15 amino acids. Only CDR3 DNA remains: 45 bases, in frame from the first base. Reading the germline V gene gives CDR1 SGHNT and CDR2 YENEEA. V has 3 bases trimmed and J has 9 bases trimmed; junction bases matching no gene number 8. The time point label corresponds to: baseline before first vaccination. Samples from vaccinated people were obtained from the UK trials COV001 and COV002, which included a single-blind randomized controlled phase 2/3 trial of AZD1222 (ChAdOx1 nCoV-19) in healthy adults. For TCRbeta chain sequencing, PBMC samples from trial participants were taken at day 0 and at day 28 after the second dose. This clone has a single count. Its recognized antigen is unknown. Qualities for individual bases were not recorded, and no much larger clone is one base off. The CDR3 regions of human TCRbeta chains were analyzed by immunosequencing. The paper's data handling went like this. TCRs in the repertoires were compared against a reference library of SARS-CoV-2-specific TCRs that had been generated with the MIRA antigen-specificity platform. Breadth was defined as the fraction of unique TCRs that were SARS-CoV-2-associated. Depth was defined as the fraction of total T cells that were SARS-CoV-2-associated. Using the MIRA data, each spike-specific TCR was assigned both to the spike region to which the TCR was reactive and to a CD4 or CD8 class. Log10-transformed breadth and depth values were compared by one-way ANOVA with Sidak's multiple comparisons tests. TCRdb took this table from immuneACCESS and kept in-frame rearrangements with V and J called. Such tables lack part of the clones; where checked against another copy, unresolved V genes explain under half of the gap, and the rest is unexplained. The DNA was the basis for D and trimming; V, J and clone size are from that table. The sample profile shows 100,000 to 150,000 clones; roughly nine tenths of them were found once. The top ten clones comprise roughly 9.8% of the sample.

The rearrangement combines TRBV11-3 with TRBJ2-1, and TRBD2 matches 10 of the central bases. The input for sequencing was peripheral blood, taken on day 0 of AZD1222 vaccination. The sequence came from an adult in good health. The CDR3 protein is CASSLWLAGDGEQFF. The base sequence is TGTGCCAGCAGCTTGTGGCTAGCGGGAGACGGTGAGCAGTTCTTC.